The 6 T cell receptor beta chains given below trace back to one sample, sequenced in a study of blood T cell repertoires in COVID-19. Method: immunoSEQ multiplex PCR; TCRdb's copy keeps in-frame clones and lacks some. Among 350,000 to 400,000 clones listed, almost 90% were seen once. The sequenced sample was peripheral blood. The receptor set was obtained from a man aged 18 to 29 with active or convalescent COVID-19.

This chain connects TRBV11-2 to TRBJ2-5; 7 positions agree with TRBD2. CDR1 SGHAT and CDR2 FQNNGV come from the germline V gene. The CDR3 runs 14 residues. Unmatched junction bases numbered 8, after V lost 4 bases and J lost 6 bases. The CDR3 DNA reads TGTGCCAGCAGCTCGGAGCGGGGTACGAAGACCCAGTACTTC. Encoded protein: CASSSERGTKTQYF.

The chain is built from TRBV18 and TRBJ2-4; weak D call: TRBD1 (6 bases). The CDR3 runs 20 residues. Germline CDR1 KGHSH, CDR2 LQKENI. V lost 0 bases and J 0 bases, leaving 21 bases between the germline ends. CDR3 in DNA: TGTGCCAGCTCACCACCGAGGGACACCACTTTAAACGTAGCCAAAAACATTCAGTACTTC. Protein product: CASSPPRDTTLNVAKNIQYF. The full variable domain, with the rest looked up from reference TRBV18 and TRBJ2-4, is NAGVMQNPRHLVRRRGQEARLRCSPMKGHSHVYWYRQLPEEGLKFMVYLQKENIIDESGMPKERFSAEFPKEGPSILRIQQVVRGDSAAYFCASSPPRDTTLNVAKNIQYFGAGTRLSVL.

The chain carries TRBV19 and TRBJ2-3, with D perhaps TRBD2 (5 bases). With 3 bases removed from V and 5 bases from J, the gap between germline ends came to 9 bases. Germline CDR1 LNHDA, CDR2 SQIVND (reference sequence). This CDR3 is built from 13 residues. This chain's CDR3 is CASSISRGDTQYF. The CDR3 nucleotides are TGTGCCAGTAGTATTTCCCGGGGAGATACGCAGTATTTT. Full variable domain (missing parts from reference TRBV19 and TRBJ2-3): DGGITQSPKYLFRKEGQNVTLSCEQNLNHDAMYWYRQDPGQGLRLIYYSQIVNDFQKGDIAEGYSVSREKKESFPLTVTSAQKNPTAFYLCASSISRGDTQYFGPGTRLTVL.

This chain links TRBV6-5 with TRBJ1-2; possibly TRBD1 for D (5 bases). The CDR3 sequence is 15 residues long. Trimming removed 6 bases at V and 5 bases at J, with 19 bases between. CDR1 and CDR2 (germline): MNHEY, SVGAGI. The CDR3 DNA sequence: TGTGCCAGCAGACCTTCAGGGCGGAACCTTTATGGCTACACCTTC. Encoded protein: CASRPSGRNLYGYTF.

The V and J genes are TRBV27 and TRBJ2-3; D is perhaps TRBD1 (6 bases). Germline values: CDR1 MNHEY, CDR2 SMNVEV (reference sequence). The CDR3 extends over 15 amino acids. The ends were cut back, 1 base at V and 1 base at J, with 9 bases in the middle. The CDR3 here is CASSLFRGRTDTQYF. The DNA for the CDR3 is TGTGCCAGCAGTTTATTCAGGGGTCGCACAGATACGCAGTATTTT.

J is TRBJ2-3 and V is TRBV29-1; TRBD2 aligns across 7 bases. In germline, CDR1 is SQVTM, CDR2 ANQGSEA. The CDR3 has 20 amino acids. V dropped 4 bases and J dropped 0; count of bases not matched to a gene: 22. The CDR3 DNA follows: TGCAGCGTTGTGGGAACCGGGACGCCTGAAGCGGGGCCTAGCACAGATACGCAGTATTTT. Its translation: CSVVGTGTPEAGPSTDTQYF.